The 28 T cell receptor beta chains listed next were all sequenced from one sample in a study of CD8+ T cells in alopecia areata. After isolation, RNA underwent reverse transcription to generate cDNA as the sequencing template. Using immunoSEQ multiplex PCR, the repertoire was profiled, and TCRdb retains in-frame clones only, with some absent. The sample contains over 200,000 clones, 57% of which appear only once. Here the sequenced sample was CD4+ T cells sorted from blood, taken at week 0. These receptors all stem from a human donor with alopecia areata.

This chain uses TRBV30 with TRBJ1-1; possible D gene TRBD1, 5 bases. This CDR3 is 15 amino acids long. With 2 bases removed from V and 2 bases from J, the gap between germline ends came to 15 bases. CDR1 GTSNPN and CDR2 SVGIG come from the germline V gene (reference sequence). The CDR3 region is CAWSTQGHTNTEAFF. The CDR3, as DNA: TGTGCCTGGAGTACCCAGGGCCATACAAACACTGAAGCTTTCTTT.

This clone was picked up one time. CDR3 loop: CSVGTSGGPSTDTQYF. The CDR3 DNA follows: TGCAGCGTTGGGACTAGCGGGGGGCCTAGCACAGATACGCAGTATTTT. This chain links TRBV29-1 with TRBJ2-3; 14 bases are a match to TRBD2. Germline V CDR1 and CDR2: SQVTM, ANQGSEA. The CDR3 contains 16 residues. Losses at the gene ends were 4 bases for V and 0 bases for J; bases not matched to a gene: 3.

The chain uses TRBV4-1 and TRBJ2-3, with D possibly called TRBD1 or TRBD2 (6 bases each). Germline V gene sequence: CDR1 MGHRA, CDR2 YSYEKL. Trimming removed 0 bases at V and 3 bases at J, with 16 bases between. The CDR3 has 17 amino acids. The CDR3 reads CASSQDRRGLSTDTQYF. Written as DNA, the CDR3 is TGCGCCAGCAGCCAAGATCGGAGGGGGTTGAGTACAGATACGCAGTATTTT.

The gene calls are TRBV2 and TRBJ2-6; maybe TRBD2 (6 bases). This CDR3 contains 15 residues. Trimming pared 5 bases from V and 2 bases from J, leaving 10 bases between. CDR1 SNHLY and CDR2 FYNNEI come from the germline V gene. CDR3 protein: CASSLSSAGANVLTF. CDR3 nucleotide sequence: TGTGCCAGCAGTCTCTCTAGCGCTGGGGCCAACGTCCTGACTTTC.

The chain has TRBV6-5 and TRBJ2-2, with 9 bases matching TRBD1. The CDR3 is 16 amino acids. CDR1 MNHEY and CDR2 SVGAGI come from the germline V gene. V lost 2 bases and J lost 1; bases outside the gene matches: 2. CDR3 sequence: CASSYLGQGNTGELFF. In DNA, the CDR3 is TGTGCCAGCAGTTACCTGGGACAGGGGAACACCGGGGAGCTGTTTTTT.

This sequence joins TRBV9 and TRBJ2-2; 8 nucleotides agree with TRBD1. This CDR3 region has 14 residues. Germline values: CDR1 SGDLS, CDR2 YYNGEE. The V gene end was trimmed by 3 bases and the J gene end by 10 bases; junction bases not matched to a gene: 8. CDR3 DNA: TGTGCCAGCAGCGGCGGACAGGGCCTTGAGGAGCTGTTTTTT. It specifies CASSGGQGLEELFF.

The table lists this clone with a count of one. The V and J genes are TRBV25-1 and TRBJ2-7, with D possibly TRBD1 on 5 matching bases. This CDR3 spans 13 amino acids. CDR1 and CDR2 from the germline V gene are MGHDK and SYGVNS. Between the trimmed V and J ends, which lost 7 bases and 2 bases, there was a span of 12 bases. CDR3 nucleotide sequence: TGTGCCAGCATTGGCCAGGGAACCTACGAGCAGTACTTC. Its protein product is CASIGQGTYEQYF.

This clone was observed a handful of times. The chain has TRBV15 and TRBJ2-5, with D perhaps TRBD1 or TRBD2 (5 bases each). In germline, CDR1 is LNHNV, CDR2 YYDKDF (reference sequence). Trimming shortened V by 0 bases and J by 3 bases, and 11 bases separated the two germline ends. The CDR3 consists of 15 residues. CDR3 bases: TGTGCCACCAGCAGAGATTCCGGGACGGAAGAGACCCAGTACTTC. This encodes CATSRDSGTEETQYF.

The chain recombines TRBV7-3 with TRBJ2-5; no clear D gene. The CDR3 has 13 amino acids. CDR1 SGHTA and CDR2 FQGTGA come from the germline V gene. Trimming removed 1 base at V and 10 bases at J, with 13 bases between. The CDR3 nucleotides read TGTGCCAGCAGCTTAAGTGAAGCGAACCACCAGTACTTC. Protein sequence: CASSLSEANHQYF.

The chain combines TRBV5-6 with TRBJ2-1; D is perhaps TRBD1 (5 bases). The CDR3 extends over 16 amino acids. Germline V gene lookup returns CDR1 SGHDT and CDR2 YYEEEE. The germline V and J ends were trimmed by 1 base and 4 bases, with 15 bases remaining between them. CDR3 sequence: CASSLIPGPVYNEQFF. DNA of the CDR3: TGTGCCAGCAGCTTGATTCCAGGGCCCGTATACAATGAGCAGTTCTTC.

J is TRBJ2-3 and V is TRBV4-1, with 8 bases fitting TRBD2. V lost 4 bases and J lost 5; bases outside the gene matches: 14. Looked up from germline, CDR1 is MGHRA and CDR2 is YSYEKL. This CDR3 contains 17 residues. CDR3 region: CASSPYEAGEIEDTQYF. The CDR3 region has the DNA TGCGCCAGCAGCCCCTATGAAGCGGGAGAAATCGAAGATACGCAGTATTTT.

This chain uses TRBV4-2 with TRBJ1-5; weak D call: TRBD1 (5 bases). Between the trimmed V and J ends, which lost 2 bases and 6 bases, there was a span of 14 bases. The CDR3 spans 15 residues. CDR1 LGHNA and CDR2 YNFKEQ come from the germline V gene. CDR3 sequence (DNA): TGTGCCAGCAGCCAAACCGGGACGCTGCTTCAGCCCCAGCATTTT. This encodes CASSQTGTLLQPQHF.

The V gene is TRBV9, the J gene TRBJ2-2; D is uncertain. CDR3 length: 12 amino acids. V was pared by 6 bases and J by 1 base, with 4 bases between. Per germline, CDR1 SGDLS and CDR2 YYNGEE. The CDR3 region has the DNA TGTGCCAGCACCGGGAACACCGGGGAGCTGTTTTTT. Translation: CASTGNTGELFF.

This chain links TRBV7-9 with TRBJ2-3, with TRBD2 identical over 7 bases. The J segment lost 0 bases and the V segment lost 3 bases, leaving 3 bases of the junction unmatched. The CDR3 contains 15 residues. Germline CDR1 SEHNR, CDR2 FQNEAQ (reference sequence). The CDR3 nucleotides are TGTGCCAGCAGCTTGGGGGGGACTAGCACAGATACGCAGTATTTT. Protein sequence: CASSLGGTSTDTQYF. Using reference TRBV7-9 and TRBJ2-3 for the parts outside the CDR3, the full variable domain is DTGVSQNPRHKITKRGQNVTFRCDPISEHNRLYWYRQTLGQGPEFLTYFQNEAQLEKSRLLSDRFSAERPKGSFSTLEIQRTEQGDSAMYLCASSLGGTSTDTQYFGPGTRLTVL.

The V and J genes are TRBV25-1 and TRBJ1-2; tentative D call: TRBD1 (5 bases). This CDR3 has 13 amino acids. With 2 bases removed from V and 5 bases from J, the gap between germline ends came to 9 bases. CDR1 is MGHDK, CDR2 SYGVNS, per germline. The CDR3 is CASSERGRYGYTF. The CDR3, as DNA: TGTGCCAGCAGTGAACGGGGGAGGTATGGCTACACCTTC.

There are a few counts of this clone. The chain joins TRBV30 to TRBJ1-2, with a tentative D call TRBD1 (5 bases). V was cut by 0 bases and J by 4 bases, with 18 bases left in between. Germline values: CDR1 GTSNPN, CDR2 SVGIG (reference sequence). This CDR3 is built from 16 residues. CDR3 DNA sequence: TGTGCCTGGAGTGTCCTGGCAGGGAATAGGGGCTATGGCTACACCTTC. This sequence encodes CAWSVLAGNRGYGYTF.

Details on this clone: This sample also contains other DNA sequences that code for the same CDR3. This rearrangement joins TRBV9 to TRBJ2-1, with 8 bases matching TRBD2. Germline assignment: CDR1 SGDLS and CDR2 YYNGEE. J was trimmed by 1 base and V by 2 bases; bases with no gene match: 5. CDR3 length equals 16 residues. CDR3 protein: CASSVGLAGSYNEQFF. The CDR3 region has the DNA TGTGCCAGCAGCGTCGGATTAGCGGGATCCTACAATGAGCAGTTCTTC.

The chain has TRBV27 and TRBJ1-3; 7 bases line up with TRBD1. V shed 5 bases and J 0 bases; nucleotides not matched to a gene: 10. Germline V gives CDR1 MNHEY, CDR2 SMNVEV (reference sequence). The CDR3 covers 17 residues. The CDR3 DNA follows: TGTGCCAGCAGTCCCGACAGGGACCTCCGCTCTGGAAACACCATATATTTT. It specifies CASSPDRDLRSGNTIYF.

This clone was detected a few times. This rearrangement joins TRBV30 to TRBJ2-7, with 7 bases that match TRBD1. The CDR3 consists of 13 residues. Unmatched junction bases numbered 6, after V lost 3 bases and J lost 4 bases. Germline V gene data show CDR1 as GTSNPN and CDR2 as SVGIG (reference sequence). CDR3 DNA sequence: TGTGCCTGGAGGGACAGGAGATTTTACGAGCAGTACTTC. Amino acids: CAWRDRRFYEQYF.

This clone was seen more than once but under ten times. The chain links TRBV2 to TRBJ2-7, with 12 bases matching TRBD2. The CDR3 spans 16 residues. With 3 bases clipped from V and 2 bases from J, the junction kept 5 bases outside the gene matches. The V gene's germline CDR1 is SNHLY and CDR2 FYNNEI. CDR3 DNA: TGTGCCAGCAGTGACCCTAGCGGGAGGGTCACCTACGAGCAGTACTTC. As protein: CASSDPSGRVTYEQYF.

The chain combines TRBV29-1 with TRBJ1-4; D is unresolved. With 7 bases removed from V and 0 bases from J, the gap between germline ends came to 9 bases. The germline V gene has CDR1 SQVTM and CDR2 ANQGSEA. The CDR3 contains 13 residues. In nucleotides, the CDR3 is TGCAGCGCCGGGGAAACAACTAATGAAAAACTGTTTTTT. Amino acids: CSAGETTNEKLFF.

The chain recombines TRBV5-1 with TRBJ2-1; D might be TRBD1 or TRBD2, each matching 5 bases. The CDR3 consists of 15 residues. The germline V and J ends were trimmed by 0 bases and 8 bases, with 15 bases remaining between them. Germline V gives CDR1 SGHRS, CDR2 YFSETQ. The CDR3 spells CASSLGDQSSDEQFF. The CDR3 nucleotides read TGCGCCAGCAGCTTGGGGGACCAGAGTTCAGATGAGCAGTTCTTC.

The chain combines TRBV27 with TRBJ2-1; D may be TRBD2 (6 bases). V lost 5 bases, J lost 6 bases, and 20 bases lay in between. The germline CDR1 and CDR2 sequences are MNHEY and SMNVEV (reference sequence). CDR3 length: 16 residues. The CDR3 DNA sequence: TGTGCCAGCAGTCGACCTACTAGCACTTCCGTCAATGAGCAGTTCTTC. This encodes CASSRPTSTSVNEQFF.

This clone was seen once. This chain joins TRBV7-2 and TRBJ2-4; D is possibly TRBD2 (6 bases). Trimming removed 10 bases at V and 6 bases at J, with 19 bases between. The CDR3 extends over 14 amino acids. Germline values: CDR1 SGHTA, CDR2 FQGNSA. This CDR3 is CAITSRAGSNIQYF. The CDR3 DNA is TGTGCCATCACCTCGAGGGCGGGATCAAACATTCAGTACTTC.

V gene TRBV6-1 combines with J gene TRBJ2-7; D possibly corresponds to TRBD2 (7 bases). Germline CDR1 MNHNS, CDR2 SASEGT. Trimming shortened V by 6 bases and J by 5 bases, and 17 bases separated the two germline ends. This CDR3 is built from 14 residues. The CDR3, as DNA: TGTGCCAGCAGGGTCAGGGGAGGGACGGACGAGCAGTACTTC. Its protein is CASRVRGGTDEQYF.

This clone occurred a few times. The DNA for the CDR3 is TGTGCCAGCAGCGTAGAAGTGGCTGGCACTGAAGCTTTCTTT. Translating it yields CASSVEVAGTEAFF. The chain combines TRBV9 with TRBJ1-1; D is unclear. Trimming removed 0 bases at V and 4 bases at J, with 10 bases between. Per the germline V gene, CDR1 is SGDLS and CDR2 is YYNGEE. The CDR3 consists of 14 residues.

A few counts support this clone. The rearrangement joins TRBV5-5 to TRBJ2-1; no definite D call. This CDR3 has 12 residues. Germline CDR1 and CDR2: SGHKS and YYEKEE (reference sequence). V lost 0 bases and J lost 4, with 2 bases in between. The CDR3 reads CASSLVYNEQFF. The CDR3 bases are TGTGCCAGCAGCTTGGTTTACAATGAGCAGTTCTTC.

V is TRBV5-1 and J is TRBJ2-6; the D is unclear. The CDR3 totals 15 residues. Deletions cut 2 bases from V and 2 bases from J, with 8 bases between. Germline V gene lookup returns CDR1 SGHRS and CDR2 YFSETQ. The CDR3 DNA sequence: TGCGCCAGCAGCTTAGGGCAGGCTGGGGCCAACGTCCTGACTTTC. The encoded protein is CASSLGQAGANVLTF.